Given below is one T cell receptor beta chain in context. This study enrolled people aged about 18 to 95 from around 26 US geographic areas. Exposed enrollees encountered a COVID-19 case at some point within 2 weeks before study entry. The CDR3 spans 10 residues. V shed 8 bases and J shed 8 bases, with 11 bases lying between them. In germline, CDR1 is SQVTM, CDR2 ANQGSEA. Data came from immunoSEQ multiplex PCR; TCRdb stores just in-frame clones and leaves some out. There are approximately 65,000 clones in the sample; roughly 70% occur only once, and about half lies in the top ten. The data derive from a study of blood T cell repertoires in COVID-19.

What was sequenced was PBMCs or T cells enriched from blood (not recorded which). This TCR derives from a woman aged 60-70 years who had been exposed to COVID-19. The J gene is TRBJ2-3, the V gene TRBV29-1, with a tentative D call TRBD2 (5 bases). The CDR3 DNA reads as TGCAGCTACCTAGCAGGTACGCAGTATTTT. This codes for CSYLAGTQYF.